Presented here are 19 T cell receptor beta chains from one specimen sequenced in a study of OX40 agonist ivuxolimab in advanced cancers. Libraries were prepared through the immunoSEQ multiplex PCR assay. TCRdb limited this immuneACCESS table to in-frame rearrangements with V and J called. A share of clones is missing; checked studies link under half to unresolved V genes, and the rest is unexplained. The sample profile shows about 68,000 clones; approximately 80% of them were found once. The ten largest clones represent approximately 1.5% of the sample. The sample was CD4+ or CD8+ T cells sorted from blood, taken in a trial of the OX40 agonist ivuxolimab. The source is an adult with an advanced solid tumor such as melanoma, head and neck, liver or kidney cancer.

This chain joins TRBV5-1 and TRBJ2-7, with a possible D match to TRBD1 (6 bases). V dropped 0 bases and J dropped 4 bases, with 8 bases sitting between them. The V gene's germline CDR1 is SGHRS and CDR2 YFSETQ. The CDR3 runs 13 residues. The CDR3 loop is CASSLAGTYEQYF. The CDR3 nucleotides read TGCGCCAGCAGCTTGGCCGGGACATACGAGCAGTACTTC.

This chain links TRBV7-2 with TRBJ1-6, with 8 bases identical to TRBD1. J was trimmed by 10 bases and V by 6 bases; bases with no gene match: 11. The CDR3 runs 15 residues. Germline lookup yields CDR1 SGHTA and CDR2 FQGNSA. The CDR3: CASSSITGGRSPLHF. Here the CDR3 DNA reads TGTGCCAGCAGTTCTATAACAGGGGGGAGATCACCCCTCCACTTT.

This chain joins TRBV7-2 and TRBJ2-1; D unresolved. Deletions cut 5 bases from V and 9 bases from J, with 11 bases between. Germline lookup yields CDR1 SGHTA and CDR2 FQGNSA. The CDR3 extends over 12 amino acids. CDR3 sequence reads: CASSLSRGEQFF. Here the CDR3 DNA reads TGTGCCAGCAGCCTCAGCAGAGGTGAGCAGTTCTTC.

This chain uses TRBV18 with TRBJ2-1; D unclear. The CDR3 is 12 residues long. Germline V CDR1 and CDR2: KGHSH, LQKENI. Trimming stripped 6 bases from V and 5 bases from J, with 8 bases between. In nucleotides, the CDR3 is TGTGCCAGCTCGACGGTAAACAATGAGCAGTTCTTC. It is translated as CASSTVNNEQFF.

Here the CDR3 DNA reads TGTGCCAGCAGCGGGACAGGGCAAGAAAAACTGTTTTTT. Protein sequence: CASSGTGQEKLFF. V usage is TRBV6-1 and J usage is TRBJ1-4; 9 bases agree with TRBD1. Germline loops: CDR1 MNHNS, CDR2 SASEGT. V trimming: 6 bases; J trimming: 8 bases; junction bases outside the gene matches: 4. This CDR3 is built from 13 residues.

V gene TRBV6-1 combines with J gene TRBJ1-5; D perhaps matches TRBD1 (6 bases). Germline V lookup: CDR1 MNHNS, CDR2 SASEGT. V was clipped by 6 bases and J by 6 bases, with 18 bases between them. This CDR3 region has 15 residues. In nucleotides, the CDR3 is TGTGCCAGCAGCTCTACAGGGACGGTGGCTCAGCCCCAGCATTTT. Its protein is CASSSTGTVAQPQHF.

This chain joins TRBV19 and TRBJ2-5, with D perhaps assigned TRBD1 or TRBD2 (5 bases each). Per the germline V gene, CDR1 is LNHDA and CDR2 is SQIVND (reference sequence). The germline V and J ends were trimmed by 5 bases and 2 bases, with 18 bases remaining between them. CDR3 length equals 16 residues. CDR3 residues: CASSGGRQISQETQYF. In DNA form, the CDR3 reads TGTGCCAGTAGTGGGGGACGACAGATAAGTCAAGAGACCCAGTACTTC.

This chain links TRBV7-9 with TRBJ2-3, with 10 nucleotides matching TRBD1. Germline V lookup: CDR1 SEHNR, CDR2 FQNEAQ (reference sequence). The V gene end was trimmed by 5 bases and the J gene end by 5 bases; junction bases not matched to a gene: 10. The CDR3 runs 16 residues. CDR3 loop: CASSGRQGAPIDTQYF. The DNA of the CDR3 is TGTGCCAGCAGCGGAAGACAGGGGGCGCCCATAGATACGCAGTATTTT.

V is TRBV2 and J is TRBJ2-3; D perhaps matches TRBD1 (6 bases). The CDR3 contains 11 residues. Between the trimmed V and J ends, which lost 7 bases and 7 bases, there was a span of 9 bases. Germline CDR1 reads SNHLY; CDR2 reads FYNNEI. CDR3 DNA sequence: TGTGCCAGCACAGGGGAATATACGCAGTATTTT. The encoded protein is CASTGEYTQYF.

The chain couples TRBV5-5 to TRBJ2-1; D is uncertain. Germline V gives CDR1 SGHKS, CDR2 YYEKEE (reference sequence). The CDR3 is made up of 17 amino acids. Trimming took off 4 bases at V and 3 bases at J, with 20 bases between the two ends. In nucleotides, the CDR3 is TGTGCCAGCAGCCTCCGGGCCCGGACCATTAACTACAATGAGCAGTTCTTC. Amino acids: CASSLRARTINYNEQFF.

Of note for this clone: Mismatch with germline at one junction end may stem from a read error. The V gene is TRBV5-1, the J gene TRBJ2-7, with 10 bases matching TRBD1. The CDR3 is 13 residues long. Germline CDR1 reads SGHRS; CDR2 reads YFSETQ. Here the CDR3 DNA reads TGCGCCAGCAGGACAGGGGGCTCCGACGAGCAGTACTTC. The encoded protein is CASRTGGSDEQYF.

The rearrangement links TRBV6-6 to TRBJ1-2, with TRBD1 matching 9 bases. With V trimmed by 6 bases and J by 5 bases, 7 bases remained unmatched. This CDR3 is built from 14 residues. Germline V gene lookup returns CDR1 MNHNY and CDR2 SVGAGI (reference sequence). The CDR3 coding sequence is TGTGCCAGCAGACCCACCGGGACAGGGTATGGCTACACCTTC. Translated, it gives CASRPTGTGYGYTF.

The chain combines TRBV7-9 with TRBJ2-6; D call uncertain. With 5 bases removed from V and 2 bases from J, the gap between germline ends came to 10 bases. The CDR3 length is 15 residues. Germline CDR1 reads SEHNR; CDR2 reads FQNEAQ (reference sequence). The CDR3 region has the DNA TGTGCCAGCAGCAGACCGATCCCTGGGGCCAACGTCCTGACTTTC. Translation gives CASSRPIPGANVLTF.

The rearrangement joins TRBV14 to TRBJ2-7; 7 nucleotides align to TRBD1. Trimming at V came to 4 bases and at J to 0 bases, leaving 15 bases not matched to a gene. CDR1 and CDR2 from the germline V gene are SGHDN and FVKESK. This CDR3 has 18 amino acids. The DNA for the CDR3 is TGTGCCAGCAGCCTATCCTGGACAGGATTTTCGGGCTCCTACGAGCAGTACTTC. Encoded protein: CASSLSWTGFSGSYEQYF.

The gene calls are TRBV19 and TRBJ1-2; D is perhaps TRBD1 (5 bases). Looked up from germline, CDR1 is LNHDA and CDR2 is SQIVND (reference sequence). V was cut by 5 bases and J by 3 bases, with 19 bases left in between. This CDR3 region has 16 residues. Here the CDR3 DNA reads TGTGCCAGTAGTTTCCTTGGTACCCAGGGTCACTATGGCTACACCTTC. Protein product: CASSFLGTQGHYGYTF.

The chain has TRBV19 and TRBJ2-3; 13 nucleotides match TRBD2. CDR1 is LNHDA, CDR2 SQIVND, per germline (reference sequence). The CDR3 extends over 15 amino acids. Unmatched junction bases numbered 6, after V lost 5 bases and J lost 7 bases. The CDR3 sequence: CASSPRTSGGNTQYF. CDR3 DNA: TGTGCCAGTAGTCCGCGGACTAGCGGGGGTAATACGCAGTATTTT. Combining the CDR3 with reference TRBV19 and TRBJ2-3 gives the whole variable domain DGGITQSPKYLFRKEGQNVTLSCEQNLNHDAMYWYRQDPGQGLRLIYYSQIVNDFQKGDIAEGYSVSREKKESFPLTVTSAQKNPTAFYLCASSPRTSGGNTQYFGPGTRLTVL.

The J gene is TRBJ1-5, the V gene TRBV29-1; maybe TRBD1 (6 bases). There are 13 residues in the CDR3. Germline-derived CDR1 and CDR2 are SQVTM and ANQGSEA. V was cut by 4 bases and J by 1 base, with 8 bases left in between. The DNA of the CDR3 is TGCAGCGTTGGGGGACACAGCAATCAGCCCCAGCATTTT. This sequence encodes CSVGGHSNQPQHF.

The chain recombines TRBV25-1 with TRBJ1-4; D not resolved. Germline CDR1 and CDR2: MGHDK and SYGVNS. The CDR3 has 14 amino acids. V lost 6 bases and J 0 bases, leaving 8 bases between the germline ends. The CDR3 sequence is CASSVTATNEKLFF. The CDR3 DNA is TGTGCCAGCAGCGTTACGGCAACTAATGAAAAACTGTTTTTT.

This chain connects TRBV9 to TRBJ1-6, with D possibly being TRBD1 (5 bases). Trimming took 3 bases from V and 0 from J, leaving 19 bases between them. The CDR3 covers 19 residues. The germline gives CDR1 SGDLS, CDR2 YYNGEE. CDR3 sequence reads: CASSEDLGPISSYNSPLHF. As DNA, the CDR3 is TGTGCCAGCAGCGAGGACTTGGGACCTATCAGCTCCTATAATTCACCCCTCCACTTT.